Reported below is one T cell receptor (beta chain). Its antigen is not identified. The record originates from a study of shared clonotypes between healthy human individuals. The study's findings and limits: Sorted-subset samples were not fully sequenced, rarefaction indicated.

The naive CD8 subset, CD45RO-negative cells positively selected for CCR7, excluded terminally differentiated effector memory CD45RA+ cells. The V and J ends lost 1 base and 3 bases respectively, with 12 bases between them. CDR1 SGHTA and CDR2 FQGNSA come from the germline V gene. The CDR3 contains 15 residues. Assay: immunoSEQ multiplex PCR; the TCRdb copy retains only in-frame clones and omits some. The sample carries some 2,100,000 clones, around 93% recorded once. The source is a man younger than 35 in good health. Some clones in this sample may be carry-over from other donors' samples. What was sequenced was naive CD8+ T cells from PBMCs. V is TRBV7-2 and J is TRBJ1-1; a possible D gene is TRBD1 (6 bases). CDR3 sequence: CASSLVFGGHTEAFF. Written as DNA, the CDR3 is TGTGCCAGCAGCTTAGTTTTTGGGGGGCACACTGAAGCTTTCTTT.